One and the same sample provided the 6 T cell receptor beta chains below, sequenced in a study of blood T cell repertoires in COVID-19. Sequencing used immunoSEQ multiplex PCR; TCRdb keeps in-frame clones, though not all of them. The data contain a few hundred thousand clones, around 87% of them singletons. What was sequenced was PBMCs or T cells enriched from blood (not recorded which). The receptor source for this set is a man younger than 35 who had recovered from COVID-19.

The V call is TRBV2, the J call TRBJ1-2, with unresolved D. Germline CDR1 reads SNHLY; CDR2 reads FYNNEI. The CDR3 totals 12 residues. Trimming removed 4 bases at V and 1 base at J, with 4 bases between. The CDR3 sequence is CASSVINYGYTF. The CDR3 coding sequence is TGTGCCAGCAGTGTAATTAACTATGGCTACACCTTC.

The V gene is TRBV2, the J gene TRBJ1-5; unclear D gene. V was shortened by 7 bases and J by 1 base, with 11 bases between the two germline ends. The CDR3 has 14 residues. Germline V CDR1 and CDR2: SNHLY, FYNNEI. CDR3 coding DNA: TGTGCCAGCATAGGAGGCGGAAGCAATCAGCCCCAGCATTTT. Its translation is CASIGGGSNQPQHF.

This CDR3 reads CASSPRGREEKLFF. The CDR3 nucleotides read TGTGCCAGCTCCCCCAGGGGGCGAGAGGAAAAACTGTTTTTT. The V and J genes are TRBV18 and TRBJ1-4; TRBD1 agrees at 8 bases. The ends lost 6 bases at V and 8 bases at J; junction bases unmatched: 8. The germline V gene has CDR1 KGHSH and CDR2 LQKENI. This CDR3 is built from 14 residues.

The chain has TRBV7-8 and TRBJ1-1, with a tentative D call TRBD1 (6 bases). Germline V gene sequence: CDR1 SGHVS, CDR2 FQNEAQ. Trimming removed 5 bases at V and 9 bases at J, with 28 bases between. The CDR3 sequence is 17 residues long. The CDR3, as DNA: TGTGCCAGCAGCCCGGATCGGGGGGCGAGTTGGCGACGACAAGCTTTCTTT. It is translated as CASSPDRGASWRRQAFF. Filled out from reference TRBV7-8 and TRBJ1-1, the complete variable domain reads GAGVSQSPRYKVAKRGQDVALRCDPISGHVSLFWYQQALGQGPEFLTYFQNEAQLDKSGLPSDRFFAERPEGSVSTLKIQRTQQEDSAVYLCASSPDRGASWRRQAFFGQGTRLTVV.

This rearrangement joins TRBV9 to TRBJ1-1, with D hard to call. The V end lost 3 bases, the J end lost 1 base, and 16 bases lay between the germline ends. The CDR3 loop spans 16 amino acids. The germline V gene encodes CDR1 SGDLS and CDR2 YYNGEE. CDR3 sequence (DNA): TGTGCCAGCAGCGCCAGAGGAATACCCGGGAACACTGAAGCTTTCTTT. Residues: CASSARGIPGNTEAFF.

The chain has TRBV3-1 (or the pseudogene TRBV3-2) and TRBJ1-2; tentatively, D is TRBD1 (5 bases). Germline assignment: CDR1 LGHDT and CDR2 YNNKEL (reference sequence). V was shortened by 7 bases and J by 4 bases, with 16 bases between the two germline ends. The CDR3 extends over 14 amino acids. CDR3 in DNA: TGTGCCAGCACCTTTAATGACAGATTCTATGGCTACACCTTC. Its protein product is CASTFNDRFYGYTF.